This entry describes one T cell receptor beta chain. Its matching antigen is unknown. TCRdb's copy holds only in-frame clones and misses some; the assay was immunoSEQ multiplex PCR. Among roughly 180,000 clones listed, about nine tenths were seen once. The data stem from a study of T cell responses to AZD1222 COVID-19 vaccine. Broader study findings: Possibly, clonal diversity was underestimated; donors were largely white British and included more females. Recipients of two AZD1222 doses showed rising Spike-specific TCR breadth and depth. Seropositive at baseline were only a handful of AZD1222 recipients. Samples come after the peak T cell response, not at day 14.

V was cut by 1 base and J by 4 bases, with 8 bases left in between. CDR3 size: 13 residues. Germline V gene lookup returns CDR1 SGDLS and CDR2 YYNGEE. The chain recombines TRBV9 with TRBJ1-2; the D is unclear. This clonotype was sampled from an adult who received the AZD1222 COVID-19 vaccine. Material: peripheral blood, obtained 28 days after the second AZD1222 dose. The CDR3 protein is CASSVLDSYGYTF. In DNA form, the CDR3 reads TGTGCCAGCAGCGTATTGGACTCCTATGGCTACACCTTC.